This TCR beta chain was observed in a study of human T cells and chemical hapten exposure. MiXCR was run by TCRdb on the RACE reads, yielding one entry per CDR3 protein. The sample carries around 200,000 distinct CDR3 sequences, approximately 26% recorded once. The time point is: patch test 3, about 24 weeks after DPC sensitization. Indicated treatment: therapeutic diphenylcyclopropenone sensitization with weekly scalp DPC. The receptor was isolated from a woman in her thirties or forties with alopecia areata. Some clones in this sample may be carry-over from other donors' samples. The sample was whole blood, taken in connection with sensitization to the hapten diphenylcyclopropenone (DPC).

The CDR3 sequence: CASSLQDSPLHF. CDR3 nucleotides: TGTGCCAGCAGTTTACAGGATTCACCCCTCCACTTT. The V call is TRBV27, the J call TRBJ1-6; D is ambiguous. V lost 2 bases and J lost 8, with 4 bases in between. Germline V CDR1 and CDR2: MNHEY, SMNVEV (reference sequence). The CDR3 is made up of 12 amino acids.